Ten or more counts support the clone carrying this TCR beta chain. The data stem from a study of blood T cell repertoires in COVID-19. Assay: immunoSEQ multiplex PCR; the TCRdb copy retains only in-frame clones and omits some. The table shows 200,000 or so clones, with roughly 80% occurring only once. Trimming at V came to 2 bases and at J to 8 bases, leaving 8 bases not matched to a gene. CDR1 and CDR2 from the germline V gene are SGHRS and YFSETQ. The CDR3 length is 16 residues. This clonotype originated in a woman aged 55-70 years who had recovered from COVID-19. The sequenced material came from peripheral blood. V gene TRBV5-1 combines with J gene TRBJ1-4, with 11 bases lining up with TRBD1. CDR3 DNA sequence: TGCGCCAGCAGCTTATTCGGGACAGGGGGGAACGAAAAACTGTTTTTT. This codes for CASSLFGTGGNEKLFF.